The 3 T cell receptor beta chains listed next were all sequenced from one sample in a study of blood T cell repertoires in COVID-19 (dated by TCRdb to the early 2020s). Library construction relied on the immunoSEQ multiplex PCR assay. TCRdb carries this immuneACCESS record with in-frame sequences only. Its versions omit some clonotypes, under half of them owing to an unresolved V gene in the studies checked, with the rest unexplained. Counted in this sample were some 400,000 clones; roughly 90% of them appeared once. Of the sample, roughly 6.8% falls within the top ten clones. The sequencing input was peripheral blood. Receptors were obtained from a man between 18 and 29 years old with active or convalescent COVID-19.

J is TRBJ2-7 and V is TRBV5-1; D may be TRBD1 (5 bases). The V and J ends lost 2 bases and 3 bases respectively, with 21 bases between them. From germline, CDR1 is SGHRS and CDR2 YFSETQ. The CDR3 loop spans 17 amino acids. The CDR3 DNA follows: TGCGCCAGCAGCTTAGGGGAACAAGGGGCGGCTTTCTACGAGCAGTACTTC. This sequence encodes CASSLGEQGAAFYEQYF.

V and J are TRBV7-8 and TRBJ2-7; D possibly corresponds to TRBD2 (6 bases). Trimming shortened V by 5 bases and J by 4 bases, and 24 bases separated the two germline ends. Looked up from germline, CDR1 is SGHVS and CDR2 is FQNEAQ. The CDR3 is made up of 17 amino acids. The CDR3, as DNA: TGTGCCAGCAGCCCCGGATCGGGGGAGAGCTTGGTTTACGAGCAGTACTTC. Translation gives CASSPGSGESLVYEQYF.

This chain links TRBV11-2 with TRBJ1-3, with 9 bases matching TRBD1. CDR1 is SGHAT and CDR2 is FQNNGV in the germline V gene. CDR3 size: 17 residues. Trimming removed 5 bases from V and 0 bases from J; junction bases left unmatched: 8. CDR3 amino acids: CASSAGTGHPSGNTIYF. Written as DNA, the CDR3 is TGTGCCAGCAGCGCCGGGACAGGGCACCCCTCTGGAAACACCATATATTTT.